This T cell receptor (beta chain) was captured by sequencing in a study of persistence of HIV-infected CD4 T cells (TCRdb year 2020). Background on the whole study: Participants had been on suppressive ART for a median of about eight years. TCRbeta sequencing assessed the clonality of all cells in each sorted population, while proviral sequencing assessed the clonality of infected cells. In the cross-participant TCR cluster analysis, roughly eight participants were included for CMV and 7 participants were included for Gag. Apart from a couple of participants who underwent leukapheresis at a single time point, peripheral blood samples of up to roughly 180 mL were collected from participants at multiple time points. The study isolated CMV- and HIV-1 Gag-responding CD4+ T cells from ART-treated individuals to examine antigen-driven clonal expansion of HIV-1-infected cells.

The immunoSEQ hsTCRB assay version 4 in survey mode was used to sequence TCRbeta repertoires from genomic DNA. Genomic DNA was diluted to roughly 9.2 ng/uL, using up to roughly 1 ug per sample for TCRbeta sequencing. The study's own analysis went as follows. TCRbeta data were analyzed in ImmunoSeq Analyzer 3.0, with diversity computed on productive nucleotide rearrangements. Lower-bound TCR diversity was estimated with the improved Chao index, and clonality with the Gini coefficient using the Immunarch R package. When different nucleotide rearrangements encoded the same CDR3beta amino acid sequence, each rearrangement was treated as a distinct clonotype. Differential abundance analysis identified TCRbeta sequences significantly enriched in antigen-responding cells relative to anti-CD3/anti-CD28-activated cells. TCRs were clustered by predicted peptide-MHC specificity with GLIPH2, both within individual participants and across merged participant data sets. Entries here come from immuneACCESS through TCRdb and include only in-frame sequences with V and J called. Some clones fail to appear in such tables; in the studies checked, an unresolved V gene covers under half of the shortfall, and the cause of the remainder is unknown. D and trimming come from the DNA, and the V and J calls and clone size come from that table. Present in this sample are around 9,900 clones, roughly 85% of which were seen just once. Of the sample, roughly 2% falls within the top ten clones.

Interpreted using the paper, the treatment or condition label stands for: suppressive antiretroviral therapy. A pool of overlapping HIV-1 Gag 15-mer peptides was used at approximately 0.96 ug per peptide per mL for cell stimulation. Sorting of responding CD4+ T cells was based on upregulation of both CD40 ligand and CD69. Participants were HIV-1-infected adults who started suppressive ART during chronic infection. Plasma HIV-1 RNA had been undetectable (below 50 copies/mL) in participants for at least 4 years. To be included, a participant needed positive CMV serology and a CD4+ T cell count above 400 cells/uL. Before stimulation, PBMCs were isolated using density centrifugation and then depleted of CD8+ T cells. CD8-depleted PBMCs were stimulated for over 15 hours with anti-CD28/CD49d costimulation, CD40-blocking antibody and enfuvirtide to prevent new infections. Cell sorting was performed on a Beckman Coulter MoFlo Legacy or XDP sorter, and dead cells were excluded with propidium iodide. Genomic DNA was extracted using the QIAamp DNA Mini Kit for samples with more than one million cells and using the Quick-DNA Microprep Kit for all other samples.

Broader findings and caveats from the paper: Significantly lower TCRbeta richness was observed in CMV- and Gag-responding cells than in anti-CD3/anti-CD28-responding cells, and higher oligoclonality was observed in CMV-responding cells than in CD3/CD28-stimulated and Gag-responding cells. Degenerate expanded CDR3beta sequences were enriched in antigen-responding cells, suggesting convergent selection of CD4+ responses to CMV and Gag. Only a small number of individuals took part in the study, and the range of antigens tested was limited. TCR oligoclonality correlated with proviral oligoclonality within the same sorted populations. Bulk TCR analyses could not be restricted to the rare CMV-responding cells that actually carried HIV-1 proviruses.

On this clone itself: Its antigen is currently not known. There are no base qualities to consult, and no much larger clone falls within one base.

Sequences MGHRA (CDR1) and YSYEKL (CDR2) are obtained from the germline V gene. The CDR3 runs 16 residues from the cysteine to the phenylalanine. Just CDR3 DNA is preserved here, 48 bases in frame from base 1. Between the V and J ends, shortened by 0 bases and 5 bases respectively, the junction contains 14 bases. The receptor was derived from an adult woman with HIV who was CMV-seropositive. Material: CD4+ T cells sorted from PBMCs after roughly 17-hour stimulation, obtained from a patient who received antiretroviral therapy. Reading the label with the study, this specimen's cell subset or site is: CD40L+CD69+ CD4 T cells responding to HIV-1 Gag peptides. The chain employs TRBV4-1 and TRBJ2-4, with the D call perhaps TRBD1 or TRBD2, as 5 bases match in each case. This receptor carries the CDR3 CASSQEKSGTENIQYF. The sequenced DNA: TGCGCCAGCAGCCAAGAAAAGTCTGGGACGGAAAACATTCAGTACTTC.